This T cell receptor beta chain derives from a study of Ad26.COV2.S vaccination and SARS-CoV-2 variants. The sample's treatment: over 15 received Ad26.COV2.S at low or high dose, single or two shots; 5 received placebo; per-sample allocation not given. Sampling occurred on day 63 after the first vaccine or placebo injection. Trimming pared 7 bases from V and 3 bases from J, leaving 10 bases between. The CDR3 is 12 amino acids. Germline V gene lookup returns CDR1 SQVTM and CDR2 ANQGSEA. TCRdb keeps only in-frame clones here, not all; method: immunoSEQ multiplex PCR. This table holds about half a million clones, roughly nine tenths found once.

Sample: peripheral blood, taken in a trial of Ad26.COV2.S vaccine versus placebo. The origin of this receptor is a person between 18 and 65 years old who received the Ad26.COV2.S COVID-19 vaccine or a placebo. The chain employs TRBV29-1 and TRBJ2-1; D is possibly TRBD1 (6 bases). CDR3 in DNA: TGCAGCGGTGGACAGAGCTACAATGAGCAGTTCTTC. Translation: CSGGQSYNEQFF.